The rows below give T cell receptor beta chains drawn from one sample of a study of blood T cell repertoires in COVID-19. Using immunoSEQ multiplex PCR, the repertoire was profiled, and TCRdb retains in-frame clones only, with some absent. The sample holds 150,000 or so clones, around nine tenths seen once. The sample comprised peripheral blood. The receptors originated from a woman in her seventies with acute or convalescent COVID-19. CDR3s include the opening cysteine and the closing phenylalanine or tryptophan. Fields, in order: D gene, J gene, V gene, clone size, CDR3 protein, CDR3 DNA. The D gene is left open where the match is weak. Size values are once, few and many counts, or a class for expanded clones, and some rows have none.

NA TRBJ1-2 TRBV28 NA CASSTVGGSNYGYTF TGTGCCAGCAGCACCGTAGGGGGTTCTAACTATGGCTACACCTTC
TRBD1 TRBJ1-6 TRBV5-8 NA CASSFGTVLHF TGTGCCAGCAGCTTCGGGACAGTCCTCCACTTT
NA TRBJ1-5 TRBV4-1 once CASSQGGGGVGNQPQHF TGCGCCAGCAGCCAAGGTGGCGGAGGGGTAGGCAATCAGCCCCAGCATTTT
NA TRBJ1-6 TRBV6-5 NA CASSYSTASLWVLHF TGTGCCAGCAGTTACTCGACAGCCTCCTTGTGGGTGCTCCACTTT
NA TRBJ2-6 TRBV6-5 once CASRGTGTGANVLTF TGTGCCAGCAGAGGTACAGGGACTGGGGCCAACGTCCTGACTTTC
NA TRBJ1-1 TRBV6-6 NA CASSYSRGRRTEAFF TGTGCCAGCAGTTACTCGCGGGGGCGTCGGACTGAAGCTTTCTTT
TRBD1 TRBJ2-2 TRBV6-5 NA CAIKGQSNTGELFF TGTGCCATAAAGGGACAGTCGAACACCGGGGAGCTGTTTTTT
NA TRBJ1-2 TRBV6-5 NA CASTPESDGRYGYTF TGTGCCAGCACCCCGGAATCGGACGGGAGATATGGCTACACCTTC
NA TRBJ1-4 TRBV25-1 NA CATQKPGYNEKLFF TGTGCCACCCAGAAGCCGGGTTATAATGAAAAACTGTTTTTT
TRBD1 TRBJ2-1 TRBV5-1 NA CASSTTGGAHNEQFF TGCGCCAGCAGCACGACAGGGGGCGCCCACAATGAGCAGTTCTTC
NA TRBJ1-1 TRBV15 NA CATSRDSGRNTEAFF TGTGCCACCAGCAGAGATTCAGGAAGGAACACTGAAGCTTTCTTT
NA TRBJ1-2 TRBV7-2 NA CASSLVRGGANYGYTF TGTGCCAGCAGCTTAGTACGAGGAGGGGCTAACTATGGCTACACCTTC
TRBD1 TRBJ2-3 TRBV11-3 NA CASSSGTGGRGTQYF TGTGCCAGCAGCTCAGGGACAGGGGGCCGTGGTACGCAGTATTTT
TRBD1 TRBJ1-1 TRBV7-2 few CASSNRQGMNTEAFF TGTGCCAGCAGCAATCGACAGGGGATGAACACTGAAGCTTTCTTT
TRBD2 TRBJ2-2 TRBV14 NA CASSQLGLVIGELFF TGTGCCAGCAGCCAACTGGGACTAGTTATCGGGGAGCTGTTTTTT
TRBD1 TRBJ2-3 TRBV7-9 few CASSLGDRRVQPTDTQYF TGTGCCAGCAGCTTAGGGGACAGGCGAGTCCAGCCCACAGATACGCAGTATTTT
TRBD2 TRBJ2-4 TRBV10-3 NA CAISDSGGGQAKNIQYF TGTGCCATCAGTGACTCGGGCGGGGGGCAAGCCAAAAACATTCAGTACTTC
NA TRBJ1-6 TRBV4-1 NA CASSQGSGSPLHF TGCGCCAGCAGCCAAGGTTCAGGCTCACCCCTCCACTTT
TRBD1 TRBJ2-5 TRBV3-1/TRBV3-2 NA CASSHLNRGETQYF TGTGCCAGCAGCCACTTAAACAGGGGGGAGACCCAGTACTTC
NA TRBJ2-3 TRBV21-1 NA CASSKDTDMGGASTDTQYF TGTGCCAGCAGCAAAGACACCGACATGGGTGGGGCTAGCACAGATACGCAGTATTTT
NA TRBJ1-2 TRBV30 NA CAWRSGVGYTF TGTGCCTGGAGGTCAGGGGTTGGCTACACCTTC
NA TRBJ1-6 TRBV7-8 few CASSSDRPTNSPLHF TGTGCCAGCAGCTCAGATCGTCCGACAAATTCACCCCTCCACTTT
TRBD2 TRBJ2-3 TRBV14 NA CASSQDPVAGGRDTQYF TGTGCCAGCAGCCAAGATCCGGTAGCGGGGGGCAGGGATACGCAGTATTTT
NA TRBJ2-5 TRBV3-1/TRBV3-2 NA CASSQKSPGQETQYF TGTGCCAGCAGCCAGAAGTCGCCAGGCCAAGAGACCCAGTACTTC
TRBD1 TRBJ2-7 TRBV7-2 NA CASSLRPVRTGSNEQYF TGTGCCAGCAGCTTGAGACCCGTACGGACAGGCTCCAACGAGCAGTACTTC
TRBD1 TRBJ2-4 TRBV6-2/TRBV6-3 NA CASSYSTGVVGKNIQYF TGTGCCAGCAGTTACTCGACAGGGGTAGTAGGCAAAAACATTCAGTACTTC
NA TRBJ2-1 TRBV27 once CASSSSDTTGNSYNEQFF TGTGCCAGCAGTTCCTCGGATACAACAGGTAACTCCTACAATGAGCAGTTCTTC
TRBD1 TRBJ2-2 TRBV7-2 NA CASSSTGRPNTGELFF TGTGCCAGCAGCTCGACAGGGCGGCCGAACACCGGGGAGCTGTTTTTT
NA TRBJ2-1 TRBV12-3/TRBV12-4 NA CASSNEPGSEQFF TGTGCCAGCAGCAACGAGCCGGGGAGCGAGCAGTTCTTC
NA TRBJ1-1 TRBV28 NA CASRGAWGMNTEAFF TGTGCCAGCAGGGGGGCTTGGGGAATGAACACTGAAGCTTTCTTT
TRBD1 TRBJ2-3 TRBV19 NA CASSRAPGQGPDTQYF TGTGCCAGTAGTCGCGCACCGGGACAGGGTCCAGATACGCAGTATTTT
NA TRBJ1-4 TRBV6-5 NA CASSYSLSTNEKLFF TGTGCCAGCAGTTACTCGCTATCAACTAATGAAAAACTGTTTTTT
TRBD1 TRBJ1-2 TRBV9 NA CASSVGTGDWYGYTF TGTGCCAGCAGCGTTGGGACAGGCGATTGGTATGGCTACACCTTC
NA TRBJ2-1 TRBV11-2 NA CASSLGSPYDNEQFF TGTGCCAGCAGCCTAGGTAGTCCCTATGACAATGAGCAGTTCTTC
TRBD1 TRBJ1-5 TRBV2 NA CASSGDRGGNQPQHF TGTGCCAGCAGTGGGGACAGGGGAGGCAATCAGCCCCAGCATTTT
NA TRBJ2-6 TRBV6-1 NA CASSEGGHAGANVLTF TGTGCCAGCAGTGAGGGTGGACACGCCGGGGCCAACGTCCTGACTTTC
NA TRBJ1-3 TRBV19 once CASSTRGAGNTIYF TGTGCCAGTAGTACCCGGGGTGCTGGAAACACCATATATTTT
NA TRBJ1-3 TRBV13 few CASSRSGGFSGNTIYF TGTGCCAGCAGTCGCAGTGGGGGGTTCTCTGGAAACACCATATATTTT
TRBD2 TRBJ2-3 TRBV10-1 once CASSEMVGGADTQYF TGCGCCAGCAGTGAGATGGTGGGGGGGGCAGATACGCAGTATTTT
NA TRBJ2-7 TRBV12-3/TRBV12-4 NA CASSLFPGNEQYF TGTGCCAGCAGTTTATTTCCGGGGAACGAGCAGTACTTC
TRBD2 TRBJ2-3 TRBV28 NA CASTKLPGTSGLDTQYF TGTGCCAGCACCAAACTCCCAGGGACTAGCGGGTTGGATACGCAGTATTTT
TRBD1 TRBJ2-7 TRBV10-3 NA CAISGTGGSYEQYF TGTGCCATCAGTGGGACAGGGGGCTCCTACGAGCAGTACTTC
NA TRBJ1-6 TRBV7-6 NA CASSLRPQQGSSYNSPLHF TGTGCCAGCAGCTTACGCCCCCAACAGGGTTCCTCCTATAATTCACCCCTCCACTTT
TRBD2 TRBJ2-5 TRBV11-2 once CASSLVAGGWETQYF TGTGCCAGCAGCTTAGTAGCGGGGGGTTGGGAGACCCAGTACTTC
TRBD2 TRBJ2-4 TRBV6-2/TRBV6-3 once CASSSSDRGLAGTSAKNIQYF TGTGCCAGCAGTTCCTCAGATCGGGGACTAGCGGGGACATCAGCCAAAAACATTCAGTACTTC
NA TRBJ1-3 TRBV4-1 NA CASSQGQAVSGNTIYF TGCGCCAGCAGCCAAGGACAGGCCGTCTCTGGAAACACCATATATTTT
NA TRBJ2-1 TRBV5-1 NA CASSLVAGVDNEQFF TGCGCCAGCAGCTTGGTTGCAGGGGTAGACAATGAGCAGTTCTTC